Sequencing of this TCR beta chain was carried out in a study of OX40 agonist ivuxolimab in advanced cancers. Patients with autoimmune history or systemic immunosuppression were excluded. Profiling relied on immunoSEQ multiplex PCR, and the TCRdb table lists in-frame clones only, not all of them. The table shows tens of thousands of clones, with 86% occurring only once. This CDR3 is built from 15 residues. Germline V lookup: CDR1 LNHDA, CDR2 SQIVND (reference sequence). V lost 5 bases and J lost 3, with 16 bases in between. The TCR originated in an adult with an advanced solid tumor such as melanoma, head and neck, liver or kidney cancer. The genes are TRBV19 and TRBJ1-2, with D perhaps matching TRBD1 (6 bases). The sequencing used CD4+ or CD8+ T cells sorted from blood, collected in a trial of the OX40 agonist ivuxolimab. CDR3 in DNA: TGTGCCAGTAGTTGGGGGGCGTCCCCCTACTATGGCTACACCTTC. This gives the protein CASSWGASPYYGYTF.